The TCR beta chain described here comes from a study of technical replicates of blood from a few donors. The CDR3 length is 16 residues. V shed 6 bases, J shed 6 bases, and the junction held 14 bases outside the gene matches. CDR1 and CDR2 from the germline V gene are SGHRS and YFSETQ. Repertoires were generated with immunoSEQ multiplex PCR, while TCRdb's copy carries only in-frame clones and drops some. The sample has roughly 85,000 clones; about 93% are singletons. This clone was picked up a small number of times. The genes are TRBV5-1 and TRBJ2-1; 8 nucleotides align to TRBD1. The clonotype comes from a human donor in good health. The sample consisted of T cells isolated from PBMCs. CDR3 sequence reads: CASTIPGQALGNEQFF. In nucleotides, the CDR3 is TGCGCCAGCACCATACCGGGACAGGCCCTAGGCAATGAGCAGTTCTTC.